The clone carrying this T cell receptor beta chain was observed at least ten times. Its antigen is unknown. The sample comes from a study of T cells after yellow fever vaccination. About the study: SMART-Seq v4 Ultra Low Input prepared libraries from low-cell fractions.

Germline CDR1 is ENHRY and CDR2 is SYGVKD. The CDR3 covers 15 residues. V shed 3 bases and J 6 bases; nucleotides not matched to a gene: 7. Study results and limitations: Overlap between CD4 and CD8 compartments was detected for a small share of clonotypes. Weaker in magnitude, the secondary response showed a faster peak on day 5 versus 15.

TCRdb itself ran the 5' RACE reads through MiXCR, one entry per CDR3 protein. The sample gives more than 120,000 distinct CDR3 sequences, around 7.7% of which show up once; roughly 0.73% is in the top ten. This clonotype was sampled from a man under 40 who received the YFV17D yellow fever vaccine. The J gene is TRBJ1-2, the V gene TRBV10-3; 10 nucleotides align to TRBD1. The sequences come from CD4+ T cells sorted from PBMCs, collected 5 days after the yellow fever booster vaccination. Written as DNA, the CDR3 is TGTGCCATCAGTGAAAGGGGACAGGGGTGGAATGGCTACACCTTC. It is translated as CAISERGQGWNGYTF.